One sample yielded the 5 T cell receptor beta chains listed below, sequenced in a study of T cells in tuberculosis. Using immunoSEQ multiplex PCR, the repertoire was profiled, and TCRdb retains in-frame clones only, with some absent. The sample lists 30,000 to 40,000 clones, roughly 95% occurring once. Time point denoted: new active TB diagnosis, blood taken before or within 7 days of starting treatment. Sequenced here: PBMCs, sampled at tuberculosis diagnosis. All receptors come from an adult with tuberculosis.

The CDR3 bases are TGTGCCAGCAGCCCCAGGACTTCCTACGAGCAGTACTTC. This translates into CASSPRTSYEQYF. The rearrangement links TRBV7-6 to TRBJ2-7; D possibly corresponds to TRBD2 (5 bases). The CDR3 is 13 amino acids. Trimming shortened V by 5 bases and J by 1 base, and 9 bases separated the two germline ends. CDR1 and CDR2 from the germline V gene are SGHVS and FNYEAQ.

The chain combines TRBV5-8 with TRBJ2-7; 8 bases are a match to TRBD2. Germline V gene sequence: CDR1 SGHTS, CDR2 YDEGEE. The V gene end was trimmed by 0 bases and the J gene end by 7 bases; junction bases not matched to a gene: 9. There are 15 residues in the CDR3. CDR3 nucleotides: TGTGCCAGCAGCTTGGGATCTCGGGGGGGCCTTGAGCAGTACTTC. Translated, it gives CASSLGSRGGLEQYF.

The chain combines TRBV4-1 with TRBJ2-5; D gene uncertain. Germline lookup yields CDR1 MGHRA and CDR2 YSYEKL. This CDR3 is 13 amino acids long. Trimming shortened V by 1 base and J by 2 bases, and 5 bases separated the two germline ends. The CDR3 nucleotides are TGCGCCAGCAGCCAAGGCAGGCAAGAGACCCAGTACTTC. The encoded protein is CASSQGRQETQYF.

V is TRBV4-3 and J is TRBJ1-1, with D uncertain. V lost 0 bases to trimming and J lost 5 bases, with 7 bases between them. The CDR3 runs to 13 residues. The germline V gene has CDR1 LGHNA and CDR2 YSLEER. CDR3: CASSQEPETEAFF. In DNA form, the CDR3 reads TGCGCCAGCAGCCAAGAACCAGAAACTGAAGCTTTCTTT.

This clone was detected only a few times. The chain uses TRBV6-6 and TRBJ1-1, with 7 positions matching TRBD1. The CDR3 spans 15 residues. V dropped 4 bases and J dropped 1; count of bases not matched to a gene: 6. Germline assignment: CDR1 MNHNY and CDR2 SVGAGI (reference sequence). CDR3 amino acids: CASSFSGQANTEAFF. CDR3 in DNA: TGTGCCAGCAGTTTCTCCGGACAGGCGAACACTGAAGCTTTCTTT.